These 18 T cell receptor beta chains share one sample of origin, sequenced in a study of T cell responses to AZD1222 COVID-19 vaccine. Using immunoSEQ multiplex PCR, the repertoire was profiled, and TCRdb retains in-frame clones only, with some absent. Among roughly 93,000 clones listed, around 90% were seen once. This specimen was peripheral blood, taken 28 days after the second AZD1222 dose. The receptor source for this set is an adult who received the AZD1222 COVID-19 vaccine.

V is TRBV11-3 and J is TRBJ2-1, with D uncertain. Trimming removed 5 bases from V and 2 bases from J, with 7 bases in between. The CDR3 is 13 residues long. Germline V gene lookup returns CDR1 SGHNT and CDR2 YENEEA. In nucleotides, the CDR3 is TGTGCCAGCAGCCGCGGAACCTACAATGAGCAGTTCTTC. Translating gives CASSRGTYNEQFF.

This rearrangement joins TRBV7-6 to TRBJ2-3; 8 positions agree with TRBD2. The CDR3 spans 15 residues. Germline V gene data show CDR1 as SGHVS and CDR2 as FNYEAQ. Germline trimming cut 2 bases from V and 4 bases from J; bases unmatched to any gene: 5. The CDR3 DNA is TGTGCCAGCAGCTTAATCGGGGGGGCCTCAGATACGCAGTATTTT. This codes for CASSLIGGASDTQYF.

This chain joins TRBV6-2 or TRBV6-3 and TRBJ1-6; D gene uncertain. Germline CDR1 reads MNHEY; CDR2 reads SVGEGT. The V gene lost 6 bases and the J gene lost 3 bases, with 9 bases spanning the gap. The CDR3 loop spans 14 amino acids. The CDR3: CASSLRGYNSPLHF. CDR3 DNA: TGTGCCAGCAGCCTTCGGGGCTATAATTCACCCCTCCACTTT.

This chain joins TRBV29-1 and TRBJ1-4; D not resolved. Trimming took 5 bases from V and 3 from J, leaving 13 bases between them. The CDR3 extends over 14 amino acids. Germline CDR1 and CDR2: SQVTM and ANQGSEA. The CDR3, as DNA: TGCAGCGTTTCGGGAGGTGGAGCTAATGAAAAACTGTTTTTT. Its protein is CSVSGGGANEKLFF.

The chain links TRBV27 to TRBJ2-7; TRBD1 is a possible D gene (6 bases). Trimming removed 7 bases from V and 3 bases from J, with 13 bases in between. This CDR3 is built from 13 residues. Per germline, CDR1 MNHEY and CDR2 SMNVEV (reference sequence). In nucleotides, the CDR3 is TGTGCCAGCACCACAGGGAATTTCTACGAGCAGTACTTC. Amino acids: CASTTGNFYEQYF.

The chain uses TRBV5-4 and TRBJ2-1; 14 bases are shared with TRBD2. After removal of 4 bases from V and 10 bases from J, the junction contained 4 bases not matched to a gene. Per the germline V gene, CDR1 is SGHNT and CDR2 is YYREEE (reference sequence). The CDR3 is 14 residues long. Here the CDR3 reads CASSRTSGGYEQFF. The CDR3 coding sequence is TGTGCCAGCAGCCGGACTAGCGGGGGGTACGAGCAGTTCTTC. Supplemented by reference TRBV5-4 and TRBJ2-1, the full variable domain reads ETGVTQSPTHLIKTRGQQVTLRCSSQSGHNTVSWYQQALGQGPQFIFQYYREEENGRGNFPPRFSGLQFPNYSSELNVNALELDDSALYLCASSRTSGGYEQFFGPGTRLTVL.

The chain is built from TRBV19 and TRBJ2-5; the match to TRBD1 covers 9 bases. Germline-derived CDR1 and CDR2 are LNHDA and SQIVND (reference sequence). This CDR3 contains 15 residues. Germline trimming cut 8 bases from V and 2 bases from J; bases unmatched to any gene: 9. The CDR3 protein is CASGVRTGAQETQYF. Here the CDR3 DNA reads TGTGCCAGTGGGGTTAGGACAGGGGCGCAAGAGACCCAGTACTTC.

This chain joins TRBV15 and TRBJ1-2; D is ambiguous. V was trimmed by 0 bases and J by 1 base, leaving 6 bases between them. Germline loops: CDR1 LNHNV, CDR2 YYDKDF (reference sequence). The CDR3 sequence is 14 residues long. CDR3 coding DNA: TGTGCCACCAGCAGAGATAGTCTTAACTATGGCTACACCTTC. The encoded protein is CATSRDSLNYGYTF. Supplemented by reference TRBV15 and TRBJ1-2, the full variable domain reads DAMVIQNPRYQVTQFGKPVTLSCSQTLNHNVMYWYQQKSSQAPKLLFHYYDKDFNNEADTPDNFQSRRPNTSFCFLDIRSPGLGDTAMYLCATSRDSLNYGYTFGSGTRLTVV.

About this clone itself: An end of the junction differs from the germline gene, which may be a read error. This rearrangement joins TRBV7-7 to TRBJ2-1, with 9 bases aligning to TRBD2. This CDR3 is built from 13 residues. Germline CDR1 and CDR2: SSHAT and FNYEAQ (reference sequence). CDR3 DNA: TGTGCTAGCAAACCTAGCGGGGCCCATGAGCAGTTCTTC. This sequence encodes CASKPSGAHEQFF.

The chain recombines TRBV10-1 with TRBJ2-3, with D uncertain. CDR1 is WNHNN, CDR2 SYGVQD, per germline (reference sequence). V was clipped by 2 bases and J by 2 bases, with 5 bases between them. This CDR3 is 13 amino acids long. The CDR3 region is CASSERNTDTQYF. For the CDR3, the DNA is TGCGCCAGCAGTGAGAGGAACACAGATACGCAGTATTTT.

This clone was found once. The gene calls are TRBV7-2 and TRBJ2-3, with D tentatively TRBD1 (6 bases). Per the germline V gene, CDR1 is SGHTA and CDR2 is FQGNSA. V was trimmed by 3 bases and J by 0 bases, leaving 10 bases between them. The CDR3 contains 15 residues. The CDR3 sequence: CASSFGQTSTDTQYF. The CDR3 DNA reads as TGTGCCAGCAGCTTTGGACAGACTAGCACAGATACGCAGTATTTT.

V usage is TRBV29-1 and J usage is TRBJ2-5; D is unresolved. The V end was cut by 4 bases, the J end by 4 bases, with 10 bases between. The CDR3 runs 12 residues. The germline V gene encodes CDR1 SQVTM and CDR2 ANQGSEA. CDR3 amino acids: CSVVVSAETQYF. CDR3 in DNA: TGCAGCGTTGTAGTGTCGGCAGAGACCCAGTACTTC.

The CDR3 DNA follows: TGTGCCAGCAGCCCGGGGCGGGACCTAGGGTTGCTGTTTTTT. This sequence encodes CASSPGRDLGLLFF. The gene calls are TRBV5-6 and TRBJ1-4, with D perhaps matching TRBD1 (5 bases). The CDR3 has 14 amino acids. The ends were cut back, 4 bases at V and 14 bases at J, with 21 bases in the middle. Germline loops: CDR1 SGHDT, CDR2 YYEEEE.

J is TRBJ2-2 and V is TRBV27; possibly TRBD1 for D (5 bases). CDR1 is MNHEY, CDR2 SMNVEV, per germline (reference sequence). Trimming removed 4 bases from V and 3 bases from J, with 12 bases in between. This CDR3 has 15 amino acids. The CDR3 region is CASSYVGLDTGELFF. The CDR3 DNA sequence: TGTGCCAGCAGTTACGTGGGGCTCGACACCGGGGAGCTGTTTTTT.

This clone was detected only a few times. This chain connects TRBV10-3 to TRBJ1-3; D is possibly TRBD1 (5 bases). The germline CDR1 and CDR2 sequences are ENHRY and SYGVKD. V lost 2 bases and J lost 0, with 11 bases in between. This CDR3 has 16 amino acids. The DNA for the CDR3 is TGTGCCATCAGTGAGGGGGGGTTCAGCTCTGGAAACACCATATATTTT. Translated, it gives CAISEGGFSSGNTIYF.

The chain uses TRBV10-3 and TRBJ2-5; tentative D call: TRBD2 (6 bases). V lost 7 bases and J lost 3, with 9 bases in between. The CDR3 spans 12 residues. Germline assignment: CDR1 ENHRY and CDR2 SYGVKD. In DNA, the CDR3 is TGTGCCATCAAGGGCGGGGAAGAGACCCAGTACTTC. Amino acids: CAIKGGEETQYF.

This clone was detected only once. The chain is built from TRBV10-3 and TRBJ2-2, with 7 bases lining up with TRBD1. After removal of 7 bases from V and 1 base from J, the junction contained 3 bases not matched to a gene. The CDR3 consists of 14 residues. Germline loops: CDR1 ENHRY, CDR2 SYGVKD. CDR3 sequence (DNA): TGTGCCATCAAAGGACAGGAGAACACCGGGGAGCTGTTTTTT. This codes for CAIKGQENTGELFF.

The chain has TRBV10-2 and TRBJ2-7; 7 bases are shared with TRBD1. Germline CDR1 is WSHSY and CDR2 is SAAADI. The CDR3 extends over 13 amino acids. V gave up 3 bases and J gave up 3 bases; unmatched junction bases: 2. CDR3 amino acids: CASSEYRGYEQYV. The CDR3 DNA is TGCGCCAGCAGTGAATACAGGGGCTACGAGCAGTACGTC.